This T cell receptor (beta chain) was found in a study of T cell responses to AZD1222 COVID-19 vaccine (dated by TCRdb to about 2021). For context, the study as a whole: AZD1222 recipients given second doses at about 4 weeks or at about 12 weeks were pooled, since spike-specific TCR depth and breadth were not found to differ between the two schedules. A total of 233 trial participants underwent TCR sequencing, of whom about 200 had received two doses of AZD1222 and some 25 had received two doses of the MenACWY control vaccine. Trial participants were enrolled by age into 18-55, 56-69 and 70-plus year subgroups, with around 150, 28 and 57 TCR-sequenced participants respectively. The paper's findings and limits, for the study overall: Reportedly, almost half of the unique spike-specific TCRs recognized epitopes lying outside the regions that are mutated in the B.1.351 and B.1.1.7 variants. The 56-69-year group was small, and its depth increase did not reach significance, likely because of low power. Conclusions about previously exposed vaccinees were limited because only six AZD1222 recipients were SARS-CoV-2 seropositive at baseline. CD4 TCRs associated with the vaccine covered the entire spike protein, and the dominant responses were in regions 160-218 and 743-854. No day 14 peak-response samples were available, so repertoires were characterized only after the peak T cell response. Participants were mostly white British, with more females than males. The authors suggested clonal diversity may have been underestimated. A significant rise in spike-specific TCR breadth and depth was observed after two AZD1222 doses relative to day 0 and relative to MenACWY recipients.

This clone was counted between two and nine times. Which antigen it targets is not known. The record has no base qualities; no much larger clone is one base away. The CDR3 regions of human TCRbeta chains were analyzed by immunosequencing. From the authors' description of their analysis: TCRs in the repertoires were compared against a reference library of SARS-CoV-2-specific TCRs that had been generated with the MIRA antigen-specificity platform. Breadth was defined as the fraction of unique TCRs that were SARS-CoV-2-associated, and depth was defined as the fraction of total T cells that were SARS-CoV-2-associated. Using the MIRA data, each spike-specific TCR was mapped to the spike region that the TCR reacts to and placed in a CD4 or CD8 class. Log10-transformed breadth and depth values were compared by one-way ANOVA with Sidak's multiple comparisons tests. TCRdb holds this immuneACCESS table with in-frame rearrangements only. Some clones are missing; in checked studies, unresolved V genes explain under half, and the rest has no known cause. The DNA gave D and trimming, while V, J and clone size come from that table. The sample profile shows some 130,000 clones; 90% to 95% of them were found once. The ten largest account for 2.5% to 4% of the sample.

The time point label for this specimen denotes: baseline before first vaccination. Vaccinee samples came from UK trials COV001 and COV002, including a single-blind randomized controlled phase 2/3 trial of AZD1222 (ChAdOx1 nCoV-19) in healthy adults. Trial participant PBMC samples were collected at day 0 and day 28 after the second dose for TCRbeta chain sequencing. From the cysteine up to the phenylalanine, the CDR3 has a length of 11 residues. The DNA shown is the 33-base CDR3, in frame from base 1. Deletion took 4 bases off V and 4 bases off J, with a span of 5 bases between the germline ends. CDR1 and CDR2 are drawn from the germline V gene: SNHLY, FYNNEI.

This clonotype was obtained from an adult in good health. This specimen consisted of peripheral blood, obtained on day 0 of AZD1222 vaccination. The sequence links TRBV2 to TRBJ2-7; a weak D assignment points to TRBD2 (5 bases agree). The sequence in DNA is TGTGCCAGCAGTGCGGGGTACGAGCAGTACTTC. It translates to CASSAGYEQYF. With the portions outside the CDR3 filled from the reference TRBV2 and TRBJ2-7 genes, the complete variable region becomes EPEVTQTPSHQVTQMGQEVILRCVPISNHLYFYWYRQILGQKVEFLVSFYNNEISEKSEIFDDQFSVERPDGSNFTLKIRSTKLEDSAMYFCASSAGYEQYFGPGTRLTVT.